Sequencing of this TCR beta chain was carried out in a study of blood T cell repertoires in COVID-19. Study overall: Acute and convalescent COVID-19 samples came from the United States, Italy and Spain. PBMCs, B-cell-depleted T cells, or T cells provided the cDNA or gDNA that made up the material.

V was shortened by 0 bases and J by 6 bases, with 9 bases between the two germline ends. The germline gives CDR1 LGHNA, CDR2 YSLEER. The CDR3 runs 13 residues. Methods used by the authors: The assay estimated nucleated cells by amplifying reference gene primers. Only in-frame clones appear in the TCRdb table, and some are missing; sequencing was by immunoSEQ multiplex PCR. V and J calls plus clone size are reproduced from that table; the DNA served to infer D and trimming. This sample has fewer than 350,000 clones, with about 90% found just once. The sequence came from a woman in her fifties or sixties who had recovered from COVID-19. Sequences were obtained from peripheral blood. The chain uses TRBV4-3 and TRBJ2-7; the D is unclear. The CDR3 DNA follows: TGCGCCAGCAGCCAAGATAAGAGAACCGAGCAGTACTTC. As protein: CASSQDKRTEQYF.